Listed below are T cell receptor beta chains from one sample, sequenced in a study of control samples from healthy donors and cancer patients. TCRdb's table, derived via immunoSEQ multiplex PCR, lists solely in-frame clones and lacks some. The sample lists 110,000 to 150,000 clones, around nine tenths occurring once. Sequences were obtained from blood. The receptors derive from a man under 40 in good health. Both conserved end residues are part of each CDR3. The order of the fields is clone size, J gene, D gene, V gene, CDR3 DNA, CDR3 protein. D genes are given only for firm matches. Size is stated for part of the rows, as once, few or many counts, or as a class when the clone is expanded.

>-|TRBJ2-7|-|TRBV7-9
TGTGCCAGCAGCTCTACAGAATACTACGAGCAGTACTTC
CASSSTEYYEQYF
>-|TRBJ1-1|-|TRBV18
TGTGCCAGCTCACCACCGGTCAGGGGTATGAACACTGAAGCTTTCTTT
CASSPPVRGMNTEAFF
>-|TRBJ1-2|-|TRBV28
TGTGCCAGTTGGTCCTCCGGGACAACCCTCTTC
CASWSSGTTLF
>-|TRBJ1-4|TRBD1|TRBV28
TGTGCCAGCAGTCCGAGTAGGGGGCTTTTTGGTGAAAAACTGTTTTTT
CASSPSRGLFGEKLFF
>-|TRBJ2-2|TRBD1|TRBV18
TGTGCCAGCTCCCCAGACAGGGGGTACACCGGGGAGCTGTTTTTT
CASSPDRGYTGELFF
>-|TRBJ1-1|-|TRBV28
TGTGCCAGCCTCGGGGGGGCACGGGGTCGAACTGAAGCTTTCTTT
CASLGGARGRTEAFF
>-|TRBJ2-2|TRBD2|TRBV20-1
TGCAGTGCTAGTAGCAGCGGGAGGTCGAACACCGGGGAGCTGTTTTTT
CSASSSGRSNTGELFF
>-|TRBJ1-2|-|TRBV3-1/TRBV3-2
TGTGCCAGCAGCTTACAAGGGTATGGCTACACCTTC
CASSLQGYGYTF
>-|TRBJ2-3|TRBD2|TRBV7-3
TGTGCCAGCAGCTTAATGGGACTAGCGGATACGCAGTATTTT
CASSLMGLADTQYF
>-|TRBJ1-1|TRBD1|TRBV6-5
TGTGCCAGCAGTTCCAGGACAGGGAGGAACACTGAAGCTTTCTTT
CASSSRTGRNTEAFF
>-|TRBJ2-7|-|TRBV1
TGCACCAGCAGCCAAGTCGGGAGTCCCTACGAGCAGTACTTC
CTSSQVGSPYEQYF
>-|TRBJ2-2|TRBD2|TRBV11-2
TGTGCCAGCAGCATACTAGCGGGAGGGCCCGGGGAGCTGTTTTTT
CASSILAGGPGELFF
>-|TRBJ2-5|-|TRBV6-5
TGTGCCAGCAGCCAAACTTGGTACCAAGAGACCCAGTACTTC
CASSQTWYQETQYF
>-|TRBJ2-5|-|TRBV16
TGTGCCAGCAGCCAGGTCAGGGGTGGATCGGAGACCCAGTACTTC
CASSQVRGGSETQYF
>-|TRBJ1-1|-|TRBV28
TGTGCCAGCAGTAAACGACAGCGCCCTGGGGTCCCTGAAGCTTTCTTT
CASSKRQRPGVPEAFF
>-|TRBJ2-3|-|TRBV11-2
TGTGCCAGCAGCTCTTCTTGGGATACGCAGTATTTT
CASSSSWDTQYF
>-|TRBJ2-1|-|TRBV7-9
TGTGCCAGCAGCTTAAGTTCACAAGACGAGCAGTTCTTC
CASSLSSQDEQFF
>once|TRBJ1-2|-|TRBV29-1
TGCAGCGTTGGGACCTCCGGAGCTAACTATGGCTACACCTTC
CSVGTSGANYGYTF
>-|TRBJ2-7|TRBD2|TRBV28
TGTGCCGGCGCGACTAGCGGGGGTATAGAGCAGTACTTC
CAGATSGGIEQYF
>-|TRBJ1-5|-|TRBV14
TGTGCCAGCAGCCAAGGGGGGATCTATCAGCCCCAGCATTTT
CASSQGGIYQPQHF
>-|TRBJ2-6|-|TRBV6-2/TRBV6-3
TGTGCCAGCAGTCGCCACCTGGGGAGGGGGCCTGGGGCCAACGTCCTGACTTTC
CASSRHLGRGPGANVLTF
>-|TRBJ1-5|-|TRBV28
TGTGCCAGCAGCTTACATTGGTTCCGGCAGGTCAGCAATCAGCCCCAGCATTTT
CASSLHWFRQVSNQPQHF
>-|TRBJ1-2|TRBD1|TRBV5-6
TGTGCCAGCAGCCTGACAGGGGCGGTATATGGCTACACCTTC
CASSLTGAVYGYTF
>-|TRBJ2-3|-|TRBV4-1
TGCGCCAGCAGCCAACTAGCGCCCACAGATACGCAGTATTTT
CASSQLAPTDTQYF
>-|TRBJ1-1|-|TRBV5-4
TGTGCCAGCAGCTTCTCTCCCTCGAAGTACAAGAACACTGAAGCTTTCTTT
CASSFSPSKYKNTEAFF
>-|TRBJ1-2|-|TRBV5-1
TGCGCCAGCAGCTTGGGTTTCGGGGTTGGCTACACCTTC
CASSLGFGVGYTF
>-|TRBJ1-1|-|TRBV15
TGTGCCACCAGCAGAGGGGCGGGTACTGAAGCTTTCTTT
CATSRGAGTEAFF
>-|TRBJ1-5|TRBD1|TRBV7-3
TGTGCCAGCAGCTTAGCAGGGGGCAAGCCCCAGCATTTT
CASSLAGGKPQHF
>few|TRBJ1-5|-|TRBV19
TGTGCCAGTAGTATGGAGTGGGGTATACAGCCCCAGCATTTT
CASSMEWGIQPQHF
>many|TRBJ2-1|-|TRBV6-2/TRBV6-3
TGTGCCAGCAGTTACGGGGAACAGGGGGGGATGTTCTTC
CASSYGEQGGMFF
>-|TRBJ2-1|-|TRBV10-3
TGTGCCATCAGTGAGTCCTGGAGAGGAAATGAGCAGTTCTTC
CAISESWRGNEQFF
>-|TRBJ1-1|-|TRBV25-1
TGTGCCAGCAGTGAGACGAACGAAGCTTTCTTT
CASSETNEAFF
>-|TRBJ2-5|TRBD2|TRBV6-1
TGTGCCAGCAGTGAATGGGCTAGCGGGAGTTCAGAGACCCAGTACTTC
CASSEWASGSSETQYF
>-|TRBJ1-1|-|TRBV28
TGTGCCAGCAGAGTCCTTAGTGGGAACACTGAAGCTTTCTTT
CASRVLSGNTEAFF
>-|TRBJ2-7|-|TRBV7-7
TGTGCTAGCAGCTTAGTGGGGACGGGAGCTCTTTACGAGCAGTACTTC
CASSLVGTGALYEQYF
>-|TRBJ2-7|-|TRBV3-1/TRBV3-2
TGTGCCAGCAGCCGAGAATACGAGCAGTACTTC
CASSREYEQYF
>-|TRBJ1-5|TRBD1|TRBV15
TGTGCCACCAGCAGAGTGGGACAGGGGACTTATAGCAATCAGCCCCAGCATTTT
CATSRVGQGTYSNQPQHF
>-|TRBJ2-3|-|TRBV2
TGTGCCAGCAGTCGACAGGGCACAGATACGCAGTATTTT
CASSRQGTDTQYF
>-|TRBJ1-5|-|TRBV21-1
TGTGCCAGCAGCAAAAGGGGGGTCGGGCCCCAGCATTTT
CASSKRGVGPQHF
>-|TRBJ2-1|TRBD2|TRBV11-2
TGTGCCAGCAGGGGGAGGGTAGCGGGCACCAATGAGCAGTTCTTC
CASRGRVAGTNEQFF
>-|TRBJ2-7|TRBD1|TRBV4-1
TGCGCCAGCAGCCGACCGGGACAGGGCCCTGAAGAGCAGTACTTC
CASSRPGQGPEEQYF
>-|TRBJ1-6|-|TRBV5-6
TGTGCCAGCAGCTTGGATGCGGGCAGGGGACACTCACCCCTCCACTTT
CASSLDAGRGHSPLHF
>-|TRBJ2-7|TRBD2|TRBV5-1
TGCGCCAGCAGCGTGGGACTAGCACCTTATGAAGAGCAGTACTTC
CASSVGLAPYEEQYF
>once|TRBJ1-1|-|TRBV6-5
TGTGCCAGCAGCCCCGATCAGACCCCTAGGTCTGAAGCTTTCTTT
CASSPDQTPRSEAFF
>-|TRBJ2-3|TRBD2|TRBV6-1
TGTGCCAGCAGTGTTTCTCCGGGACTAGCGGGAGGTTGGAATACGCAGTATTTT
CASSVSPGLAGGWNTQYF
>-|TRBJ1-1|TRBD1|TRBV18
TGTGCCAGCTCACCACAGACAGGGGGAAACGGTGCTGAAGCTTTCTTT
CASSPQTGGNGAEAFF
>-|TRBJ1-1|-|TRBV3-1/TRBV3-2
TGTGCCAGCAGTCAGACGTGGGAAGCTTTCTTT
CASSQTWEAFF
>-|TRBJ2-1|-|TRBV5-4
TGTGCCAGCAGTCCCGGGCCGCGGAGCGATGAGCAGTTCTTC
CASSPGPRSDEQFF
>-|TRBJ1-1|-|TRBV6-2/TRBV6-3
TGTGCCAGCAGTCCAGGCGGGGGCGCTGAAGCTTTCTTT
CASSPGGGAEAFF
>-|TRBJ2-3|TRBD1|TRBV11-2
TGTGCCAGCAGCTTAGAAGGGGGCCCTAGCACAGATACGCAGTATTTT
CASSLEGGPSTDTQYF
>-|TRBJ1-3|-|TRBV28
TGTGCCAGCAGTTCCACGGGACGGGAGGGAAACACCATATATTTT
CASSSTGREGNTIYF
>once|TRBJ2-7|-|TRBV5-1
TGCGCCAGCAGCCCAGGAACAGGCGGCTACGAGCAGTACTTC
CASSPGTGGYEQYF
>-|TRBJ1-4|-|TRBV29-1
TGCAGCGTTGAGGGGGGGGAAAAACTGTTTTTT
CSVEGGEKLFF